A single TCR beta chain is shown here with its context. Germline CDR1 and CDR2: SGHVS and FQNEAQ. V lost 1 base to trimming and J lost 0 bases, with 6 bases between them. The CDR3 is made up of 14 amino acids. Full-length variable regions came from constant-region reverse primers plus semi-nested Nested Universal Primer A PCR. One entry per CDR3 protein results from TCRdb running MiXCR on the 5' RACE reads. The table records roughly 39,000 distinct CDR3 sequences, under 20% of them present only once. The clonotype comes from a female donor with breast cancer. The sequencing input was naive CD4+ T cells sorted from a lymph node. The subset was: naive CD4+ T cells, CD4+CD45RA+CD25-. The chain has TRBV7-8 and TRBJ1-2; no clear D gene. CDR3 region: CASSLDGANYGYTF. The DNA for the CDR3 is TGTGCCAGCAGCTTAGACGGGGCTAACTATGGCTACACCTTC. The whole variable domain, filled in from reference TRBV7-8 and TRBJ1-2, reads GAGVSQSPRYKVAKRGQDVALRCDPISGHVSLFWYQQALGQGPEFLTYFQNEAQLDKSGLPSDRFFAERPEGSVSTLKIQRTQQEDSAVYLCASSLDGANYGYTFGSGTRLTVV.